Listed below are T cell receptor beta chains from one sample, sequenced in a study of Graves' ophthalmopathy and Graves' hyperthyroidism. TCRdb ran MiXCR on the multiplex PCR reads and lists one entry per CDR3 protein. This sample yields roughly 700,000 distinct CDR3 sequences, of which roughly 41% are seen a single time; approximately 46% belongs to the top ten. Sequencing was done on a sample of peripheral blood. The receptors here all came from an adult man with Graves' ophthalmopathy. Both conserved end residues are part of each CDR3.

j_call | v_call | cdr3_length | cdr3_aa
TRBJ1-4 | TRBV2 | 14 | CASSSDRFLEKLFF
TRBJ2-7 | TRBV19 | 14 | CASSILGGRYEQYF
TRBJ2-5 | TRBV28 | 14 | CASSFSGTGETQYF
TRBJ2-7 | TRBV10-2 | 15 | CASSGFPGQVCEQYF
TRBJ1-1 | TRBV12-3/TRBV12-4 | 15 | CASSSYPRMNTEAFF
TRBJ1-2 | TRBV20-1 | 15 | CSAILLTATNYGYTF
TRBJ2-5 | TRBV7-2 | 16 | CASSLVGGRARETQYF
TRBJ2-5 | TRBV20-1 | 15 | CSGRGDNYMGETQYF
TRBJ1-2 | TRBV2 | 15 | CASSYGQGAYDGYTF
TRBJ2-2 | TRBV7-9 | 16 | CASSLLPDANTGELFF
TRBJ2-6 | TRBV7-8 | 12 | CASSFGANVQTF
TRBJ1-1 | TRBV9 | 13 | CASSVGGETEAFF
TRBJ2-5 | TRBV5-5 | 14 | CASTWTGIQETQYF
TRBJ2-2 | TRBV9 | 14 | CASRLGPLIGELFF
TRBJ2-5 | TRBV7-2 | 13 | CASSLHSQETQYF
TRBJ1-1 | TRBV7-8 | 15 | CASTFPGQANTEAFF
TRBJ1-3 | TRBV29-1 | 16 | CSVELDRHVSGNTIYF
TRBJ1-1 | TRBV29-1 | 11 | CSVGKGSEAFF
TRBJ2-6 | TRBV4-2 | 16 | CASSSERSSGANVLTF
TRBJ2-7 | TRBV10-2 | 19 | CASSSEGLSRDREGYEQYF
TRBJ1-4 | TRBV7-9 | 17 | CASSLIGPTALNEKLFF
TRBJ1-6 | TRBV6-1 | 15 | CASSGGSQNNSPLHF
TRBJ2-2 | TRBV25-1 | 15 | CASNRQDANTGELFF
TRBJ2-5 | TRBV7-2 | 15 | CASSPGQGLSETQYF
TRBJ2-2 | TRBV2 | 15 | CASRPGSRRTGELFF
TRBJ1-2 | TRBV7-3 | 16 | CASSLNGGGGNYGYTF
TRBJ1-2 | TRBV5-5 | 13 | CASSLQQGFGYTF
TRBJ2-7 | TRBV2 | 13 | CASSPSPSGSTDF
TRBJ1-6 | TRBV7-9 | 14 | CASSFEQVNSPLHF
TRBJ1-4 | TRBV4-3 | 16 | CASSRQPRLDGEKLFF
TRBJ2-7 | TRBV10-3 | 15 | CAISKNRDRDSEQYF
TRBJ1-2 | TRBV29-1 | 13 | CSALGGGDYGYTF
TRBJ1-1 | TRBV12-5 | 17 | CASALDRPGEQGTEAFF
TRBJ1-6 | TRBV20-1 | 14 | CSGERAGKSSPLHF
TRBJ1-3 | TRBV2 | 17 | CASSFSPGRRIGNTIYF
TRBJ2-3 | TRBV29-1 | 15 | CSVGTSGGAEDTQYF
TRBJ1-5 | TRBV20-1 | 14 | CSARQAYSNQPQHF
TRBJ1-2 | TRBV9 | 15 | CAISLTLGSGYGYTF
TRBJ1-1 | TRBV7-9 | 14 | CASSLETNSYEAFF
TRBJ2-5 | TRBV7-9 | 14 | CASRGDHSPETQYF
TRBJ2-3 | TRBV20-1 | 16 | CSALREGSWGTDTQYF
TRBJ1-4 | TRBV4-2 | 16 | CASSLAGGAKFEKLFF
TRBJ1-2 | TRBV19 | 13 | CASRQDRLYGYTF
TRBJ1-5 | TRBV24-1 | 17 | CATSDPGTGLSNQPQHF
TRBJ2-2 | TRBV7-9 | 15 | CASKVKQANTGELFF
TRBJ1-5 | TRBV19 | 15 | CASSKAGSSNQPQHF